This entry concerns a single TCR beta chain. These data are taken from a study of regulatory T cells in long-lasting Graves disease. Time point defined: persistent/refractory GD, antithyroid drugs over 5 years with positive TRAb. The TCR library was made from RNA extracted from PBMCs. This CDR3 is 17 amino acids long. V lost 1 base, J lost 0 bases, and 16 bases lay in between. Per the germline V gene, CDR1 is SGHKS and CDR2 is YYEKEE (reference sequence). Libraries of TCR beta came from iRepertoire HTBI primers plus Arm-PCR of CDR3 regions. TCRdb re-derived calls from the multiplex PCR reads in MiXCR, one entry per CDR3 protein. The sample holds a few hundred thousand distinct CDR3 sequences, approximately 22% seen once.

This rearrangement joins TRBV5-5 to TRBJ2-5; D could derive from TRBD1 or TRBD2 (5 bases each). Here the sequenced sample was peripheral blood mononuclear cells (PBMCs), taken when the disease was refractory, from a patient treated with antithyroid drugs. The clonotype comes from a female donor with Graves disease. This CDR3 reads CASSLNTGPMYQETQYF. Here the CDR3 DNA reads TGTGCCAGCAGCTTGAATACGGGACCCATGTACCAAGAGACCCAGTACTTC.